The sequence of this T cell receptor (beta chain) was determined in a study of T cell repertoires in cytomegalovirus infection. TCRdb re-called the reads through MiXCR, storing one row per CDR3 protein. This sample carries about 58,000 distinct CDR3 sequences, about 18% of them seen once, and the ten largest clones take under 75%. The CDR3 spans 12 residues. The V gene lost 6 bases and the J gene lost 8 bases, with 11 bases spanning the gap. Germline values: CDR1 SGHAT, CDR2 FQNNGV. Note on this clonotype: Its antigen remains unidentified.

The source of this sequence is a human donor in good health (CMV status not recorded). Some clones in this sample may be carry-over from other donors' samples. The chain uses TRBV11-2 and TRBJ2-1; D perhaps matches TRBD1 (6 bases). The input for sequencing was CD8+ T cells from cultured PBMCs, taken from culture after CMV antigen stimulation. CDR3 amino acids: CASSQGLDEQFF. In DNA, the CDR3 is TGTGCCAGCAGTCAGGGGCTCGATGAGCAGTTCTTC. Using reference TRBV11-2 and TRBJ2-1 for the parts outside the CDR3, the full variable domain is EAGVAQSPRYKIIEKRQSVAFWCNPISGHATLYWYQQILGQGPKLLIQFQNNGVVDDSQLPKDRFSAERLKGVDSTLKIQPAKLEDSAVYLCASSQGLDEQFFGPGTRLTVL.